Presented here are 9 T cell receptor beta chains from one specimen sequenced in a study of CD8+ T cells in alopecia areata. Sequencing relied on a cDNA template that was reverse transcribed from extracted RNA. TCRdb's copy holds only in-frame clones and misses some; the assay was immunoSEQ multiplex PCR. The table has about 100,000 clones, 45% to 60% seen once. Material: NKG2D-low CD8+ T cells sorted from blood. All receptors come from a human donor with alopecia areata.

This sequence joins TRBV28 and TRBJ2-1, with 9 bases matching TRBD2. This CDR3 is built from 13 residues. J lost 4 bases, V lost 10 bases, and 5 bases had no gene match. Germline V gene data show CDR1 as MDHEN and CDR2 as SYDVKM. CDR3 amino acids: CATWAGGYNEQFF. The CDR3 nucleotides are TGTGCCACCTGGGCGGGAGGGTACAATGAGCAGTTCTTC.

This chain uses TRBV2 with TRBJ2-5; unclear D gene. Germline assignment: CDR1 SNHLY and CDR2 FYNNEI. The V end lost 7 bases, the J end lost 1 base, and 16 bases lay between the germline ends. CDR3 size: 15 residues. The CDR3 region is CASKAEASSQETQYF. The CDR3 DNA follows: TGTGCCAGCAAGGCCGAGGCCAGCTCCCAAGAGACCCAGTACTTC.

The chain combines TRBV27 with TRBJ1-1, with D unresolved. This CDR3 comprises 17 residues. With 8 bases removed from V and 0 bases from J, the gap between germline ends came to 22 bases. Germline V gives CDR1 MNHEY, CDR2 SMNVEV (reference sequence). The CDR3 protein is CASSRPMKGRLNTEAFF. CDR3 bases: TGTGCCAGCTCCCGTCCGATGAAGGGTCGATTGAACACTGAAGCTTTCTTT.

The chain employs TRBV29-1 and TRBJ1-1; no clear D gene. CDR1 SQVTM and CDR2 ANQGSEA come from the germline V gene. The CDR3 is 10 residues long. The V gene lost 5 bases and the J gene lost 8 bases, with 9 bases spanning the gap. Here the CDR3 DNA reads TGCAGCGTTTATCGGGTCGAAGCTTTCTTT. Its translation: CSVYRVEAFF.

This clone was observed a few times. Germline is not matched at one junction end, which may reflect a read error. V is TRBV11-2 and J is TRBJ2-7, with a possible D match to TRBD2 (6 bases). This CDR3 has 14 amino acids. Looked up from germline, CDR1 is SGHAT and CDR2 is FQNNGV. CDR3 sequence reads: CASTLRGTDDEQYF. The CDR3 DNA reads as TGTGCCAGCACCTTACGCGGGACTGACGACGAGCAGTACTTC.

This clone was seen a handful of times. V usage is TRBV13 and J usage is TRBJ1-5; D unresolved. CDR1 and CDR2 from the germline V gene are PRHDT and FYEKMQ (reference sequence). CDR3 length: 12 residues. With 2 bases removed from V and 10 bases from J, the gap between germline ends came to 9 bases. CDR3 in DNA: TGTGCCAGCAGCTTATCGACAAATCCCCAGCATTTT. Translation: CASSLSTNPQHF.

This chain links TRBV27 with TRBJ1-2; D is unclear. The CDR3 is 15 amino acids. Trimming took off 2 bases at V and 3 bases at J, with 13 bases between the two ends. The germline gives CDR1 MNHEY, CDR2 SMNVEV (reference sequence). In DNA, the CDR3 is TGTGCCAGCAGTTTAGCACATAAGGGTTACTATGGCTACACCTTC. The encoded protein is CASSLAHKGYYGYTF.

The chain joins TRBV5-4 to TRBJ1-1; maybe TRBD1 (6 bases). The ends were cut back, 0 bases at V and 8 bases at J, with 11 bases in the middle. The CDR3 length is 13 residues. Germline V CDR1 and CDR2: SGHNT, YYREEE (reference sequence). The CDR3 loop is CASSLVPGEEAFF. The DNA for the CDR3 is TGTGCCAGCAGCTTGGTGCCAGGGGAAGAAGCTTTCTTT.

The V gene is TRBV27, the J gene TRBJ1-3, with TRBD1 matching over 7 bases. Germline CDR1 MNHEY, CDR2 SMNVEV (reference sequence). V trimming: 4 bases; J trimming: 6 bases; junction bases outside the gene matches: 15. This CDR3 has 17 amino acids. The CDR3 bases are TGTGCCAGCAGTTCCCTCGACAGGGAAGGACCCGCAAACACCATATATTTT. Translation: CASSSLDREGPANTIYF.